This TCR beta chain derives from a study of OX40 agonist ivuxolimab in advanced cancers. Background on the study: Ivuxolimab is an agonistic anti-OX40 (CD134) antibody, and patients were treated with it.

Sequencing used immunoSEQ multiplex PCR; TCRdb keeps in-frame clones, though not all of them. The sample holds some 22,000 clones, around 85% seen once. Of note for this clone: No antigen is known for it.

General study points: In general, CD8+ T cells held more expanded clones than CD4+ did, on average. The CD4+ and CD8+ T cells in the blood had expanded clonally by week 6 at 0.1 to 3.0 mg/kg.

With 3 bases clipped from V and 2 bases from J, the junction kept 4 bases outside the gene matches. The germline V gene has CDR1 SGDLS and CDR2 YYNGEE. This CDR3 comprises 14 residues. J is TRBJ2-5 and V is TRBV9; 7 bases match TRBD2. The sample here was CD4+ or CD8+ T cells sorted from blood, taken in a trial of the OX40 agonist ivuxolimab. The sequence was collected from an adult with an advanced solid tumor such as melanoma, head and neck, liver or kidney cancer. The CDR3 coding sequence is TGTGCCAGCAGCGCTCTAGCGGCACAAGAGACCCAGTACTTC. Translated, it gives CASSALAAQETQYF. Full variable domain (remainder filled in from reference TRBV9 and TRBJ2-5): DSGVTQTPKHLITATGQRVTLRCSPRSGDLSVYWYQQSLDQGLQFLIQYYNGEERAKGNILERFSAQQFPDLHSELNLSSLELGDSALYFCASSALAAQETQYFGPGTRLLVL.